These 30 T cell receptor beta chains originate from one sample sequenced in a study of response to subunit inactivated influenza vaccine. TCRdb itself ran the RT-PCR reads through MiXCR, one entry per CDR3 protein. The sample lists around 320,000 distinct CDR3 sequences, about 20% occurring once. The sequencing used PBMCs from blood, collected 21 months after vaccination. The receptors here all came from a man between 50 and 75 years old who received an inactivated influenza vaccine.

The J gene is TRBJ2-7, the V gene TRBV5-6; D is ambiguous. Deletions cut 4 bases from V and 3 bases from J, with 17 bases between. The CDR3 covers 15 residues. CDR1 SGHDT and CDR2 YYEEEE come from the germline V gene. In DNA, the CDR3 is TGTGCCAGCAGCCCGACCAAGAACAAGTTCTACGAGCAGTACTTC. This gives the protein CASSPTKNKFYEQYF.

The chain combines TRBV4-3 with TRBJ1-2; TRBD1 matches at 7 bases. The CDR3 has 16 residues. Trimming removed 0 bases from V and 4 bases from J; junction bases left unmatched: 8. Germline loops: CDR1 LGHNA, CDR2 YSLEER. The CDR3 reads CASSQDPGGASYGYTF. Here the CDR3 DNA reads TGCGCCAGCAGCCAAGATCCAGGGGGGGCTAGCTATGGCTACACCTTC.

The CDR3 is CASRTQETQYF. CDR3 nucleotides: TGCGCCAGCAGGACCCAAGAGACCCAGTACTTC. This sequence joins TRBV10-2 and TRBJ2-5, with no clear D. CDR1 and CDR2 from the germline V gene are WSHSY and SAAADI. V lost 6 bases to trimming and J lost 1 base, with 3 bases between them. This CDR3 comprises 11 residues.

The chain carries TRBV28 and TRBJ2-7; 8 nucleotides align to TRBD2. V lost 5 bases, J lost 4 bases, and 10 bases stayed unmatched. CDR3 length: 15 residues. The germline V gene encodes CDR1 MDHEN and CDR2 SYDVKM. The CDR3 region has the DNA TGTGCCAGCAGTCCCTGGACTAGCTCTGCATACGAGCAGTACTTC. Amino acid sequence: CASSPWTSSAYEQYF.

V and J are TRBV7-9 and TRBJ2-5; the match to TRBD2 covers 7 bases. The V gene end was trimmed by 4 bases and the J gene end by 6 bases; junction bases not matched to a gene: 11. Germline-derived CDR1 and CDR2 are SEHNR and FQNEAQ (reference sequence). The CDR3 totals 15 residues. The CDR3 region is CASSSTAGIKKTQYF. Here the CDR3 DNA reads TGTGCCAGCAGCTCCACAGCGGGGATAAAGAAGACCCAGTACTTC.

The rearrangement joins TRBV7-9 to TRBJ2-5; no definite D call. The V gene lost 1 base and the J gene lost 3 bases, with 6 bases spanning the gap. CDR1 and CDR2 from the germline V gene are SEHNR and FQNEAQ (reference sequence). This CDR3 spans 13 amino acids. CDR3 protein: CASSLGQEETQYF. DNA for the CDR3: TGTGCCAGCAGCTTAGGGCAGGAAGAGACCCAGTACTTC. The full variable domain, completed using reference TRBV7-9 and TRBJ2-5, is DTGVSQNPRHKITKRGQNVTFRCDPISEHNRLYWYRQTLGQGPEFLTYFQNEAQLEKSRLLSDRFSAERPKGSFSTLEIQRTEQGDSAMYLCASSLGQEETQYFGPGTRLLVL.

This clonotype was detected only a few times. J is TRBJ2-1 and V is TRBV20-1, with D maybe TRBD1 (5 bases). CDR1 is DFQATT and CDR2 is SNEGSKA in the germline V gene (reference sequence). With 0 bases removed from V and 7 bases from J, the gap between germline ends came to 10 bases. The CDR3 sequence is 13 residues long. The DNA of the CDR3 is TGCAGTGCTAGAGATTCAGGGCGGAATGAGCAGTTCTTC. Translation gives CSARDSGRNEQFF.

This rearrangement joins TRBV4-1 to TRBJ2-3, with D maybe TRBD2 (5 bases). The ends were cut back, 0 bases at V and 1 base at J, with 11 bases in the middle. Germline V lookup: CDR1 MGHRA, CDR2 YSYEKL. The CDR3 is 16 residues long. The CDR3 nucleotides are TGCGCCAGCAGCCAAGATGGCGTCGGGGGCACAGATACGCAGTATTTT. It yields the protein CASSQDGVGGTDTQYF.

This chain links TRBV12-3 or TRBV12-4 with TRBJ1-2; no reliable D call. CDR3 length: 12 amino acids. The ends were cut back, 5 bases at V and 7 bases at J, with 11 bases in the middle. The CDR3 is CASSPTEVGYTF. CDR3 nucleotides: TGTGCCAGCAGTCCCACGGAGGTTGGCTACACCTTC.

This clonotype was seen once. The chain links TRBV29-1 to TRBJ2-1; 14 nucleotides agree with TRBD2. CDR1 is SQVTM and CDR2 is ANQGSEA in the germline V gene. The CDR3 extends over 15 amino acids. V lost 6 bases, J lost 5 bases, and 6 bases stayed unmatched. The CDR3 is CSVDGTSGSNNEQFF. Written as DNA, the CDR3 is TGCAGCGTCGACGGGACTAGCGGGAGCAACAATGAGCAGTTCTTC.

The chain has TRBV21-1 and TRBJ2-5; TRBD1, as called in the table, went unchecked against the DNA. TRBV21-1 counts as a pseudogene. The CDR3 totals 14 residues. The CDR3 DNA reads TGTGCCGTCCCCCCCACACAGGGCCAAGAGACCCAGTACTTC. This encodes CAVPPTQGQETQYF.

At least ten counts were recorded for this clonotype. The V gene is TRBV11-2, the J gene TRBJ2-4, with D possibly matching TRBD2 (5 bases). V was trimmed by 5 bases and J by 1 base, leaving 15 bases between them. The CDR3 is 16 residues long. From germline, CDR1 is SGHAT and CDR2 FQNNGV. CDR3 sequence (DNA): TGTGCCAGCAGCCCACAACCCGGGGTCGCCAAAAACATTCAGTACTTC. Its protein is CASSPQPGVAKNIQYF.

This clonotype has just a few counts. The chain uses TRBV5-1 and TRBJ2-5; 9 positions match TRBD1. The CDR3 extends over 15 amino acids. With 4 bases clipped from V and 1 base from J, the junction kept 5 bases outside the gene matches. Looked up from germline, CDR1 is SGHRS and CDR2 is YFSETQ. This CDR3 is CASSPAGQGQETQYF. In DNA form, the CDR3 reads TGCGCCAGCAGCCCGGCGGGACAGGGCCAAGAGACCCAGTACTTC.

In its sample, this clonotype was seen a few times. The chain employs TRBV6-1 and TRBJ1-5; a weak D match, TRBD1 (6 bases). Germline loops: CDR1 MNHNS, CDR2 SASEGT. Trimming took off 6 bases at V and 5 bases at J, with 14 bases between the two ends. This CDR3 region has 14 residues. DNA for the CDR3: TGTGCCAGCAGCCTTCGGGGGGCGGATCAGCCCCAGCATTTT. Protein: CASSLRGADQPQHF.

The V call is TRBV5-1, the J call TRBJ2-5; D perhaps matches TRBD1 (6 bases). The CDR3 covers 15 residues. CDR1 and CDR2 (germline): SGHRS, YFSETQ. V gave up 0 bases and J gave up 5 bases, with 14 bases separating them. CDR3 region: CASSLDQGRRETQYF. The CDR3 DNA follows: TGCGCCAGCAGCTTGGATCAGGGGCGCCGGGAGACCCAGTACTTC.

This rearrangement joins TRBV6-5 to TRBJ1-4, with D unresolved. Germline V lookup: CDR1 MNHEY, CDR2 SVGAGI. V dropped 0 bases and J dropped 5 bases, with 13 bases sitting between them. CDR3 size: 16 residues. The CDR3: CASSYSRQTVNEKLFF. The CDR3 DNA follows: TGTGCCAGCAGTTACTCCAGACAAACCGTGAATGAAAAACTGTTTTTT.

This clonotype was detected a few times. V gene TRBV3-1 combines with J gene TRBJ1-5, with D hard to call. V lost 1 base, J lost 0 bases, and 7 bases lay in between. CDR3 size: 15 residues. CDR1 is LGHDT, CDR2 YNNKEL, per germline (reference sequence). CDR3 sequence: CASSQASDSNQPQHF. In DNA form, the CDR3 reads TGTGCCAGCAGCCAAGCGTCAGATAGCAATCAGCCCCAGCATTTT.

The rearrangement joins TRBV6-1 to TRBJ2-7; D possibly matches TRBD1 or TRBD2 (5 bases each). V was shortened by 5 bases and J by 6 bases, with 17 bases between the two germline ends. Germline values: CDR1 MNHNS, CDR2 SASEGT. The CDR3 is made up of 14 amino acids. The CDR3 DNA reads as TGTGCCAGCAGTAGGGAAAGGTGGGGGTTCGAGCAGTACTTC. Translated: CASSRERWGFEQYF.

The J gene is TRBJ2-2, the V gene TRBV9, with D perhaps being TRBD1 or TRBD2 (5 bases each). Germline CDR1 SGDLS, CDR2 YYNGEE. Deletions cut 0 bases from V and 3 bases from J, with 6 bases between. This CDR3 comprises 14 residues. CDR3 sequence (DNA): TGTGCCAGCAGCGTAGGGGGGTACACCGGGGAGCTGTTTTTT. Its protein product is CASSVGGYTGELFF.

The V gene is TRBV12-3 or TRBV12-4, the J gene TRBJ2-5; the match to TRBD1 covers 12 bases. The CDR3 totals 16 residues. J was trimmed by 4 bases and V by 6 bases; bases with no gene match: 9. The CDR3 spells CASSLGTGGGLETQYF. The CDR3 DNA follows: TGTGCCAGCAGCCTGGGGACAGGGGGCGGTTTAGAGACCCAGTACTTC.

This clonotype was seen at least ten times. The chain carries TRBV6-4 and TRBJ1-5; tentatively, D is TRBD1 (5 bases). The V end lost 4 bases, the J end lost 5 bases, and 12 bases lay between the germline ends. Germline values: CDR1 MRHNA, CDR2 SNTAGT. The CDR3 consists of 14 residues. The DNA of the CDR3 is TGTGCCAGCAGTGTATCGGGGGGTTATCAGCCCCAGCATTTT. This translates into CASSVSGGYQPQHF.

The count of this clonotype is one. This chain links TRBV12-3 or TRBV12-4 with TRBJ2-3; D may be TRBD2 (5 bases). V was cut by 1 base and J by 1 base, with 12 bases left in between. The CDR3 totals 16 residues. In nucleotides, the CDR3 is TGTGCCAGCAGTTTAGTGGTGTGGGAGTGCACAGATACGCAGTATTTT. Translated, it gives CASSLVVWECTDTQYF.

This clonotype was detected a few times. The gene calls are TRBV11-2 and TRBJ1-1; a possible D gene is TRBD1 (6 bases). The germline gives CDR1 SGHAT, CDR2 FQNNGV. Trimming removed 7 bases at V and 3 bases at J, with 18 bases between. This CDR3 region has 15 residues. The CDR3 coding sequence is TGTGCCAGCACCGGGGGGCCAACGCTCCACACTGAAGCTTTCTTT. This encodes CASTGGPTLHTEAFF.

This clonotype showed up many times. V gene TRBV6-5 combines with J gene TRBJ2-7; possible D gene TRBD1, 5 bases. Germline assignment: CDR1 MNHEY and CDR2 SVGAGI. This CDR3 spans 15 amino acids. V lost 4 bases to trimming and J lost 2 bases, with 15 bases between them. The CDR3: CASSFRASGTYEQYF. The DNA for the CDR3 is TGTGCCAGCAGTTTCCGGGCCTCAGGGACCTACGAGCAGTACTTC.

The chain uses TRBV18 and TRBJ2-6; D gene uncertain. The CDR3 covers 13 residues. CDR1 KGHSH and CDR2 LQKENI come from the germline V gene. Trimming stripped 7 bases from V and 1 base from J, with 5 bases between. DNA of the CDR3: TGTGCCAGCTACCCTTCTGGGGCCAACGTCCTGACTTTC. It encodes CASYPSGANVLTF.

About this clonotype: Its ends do not fully match the called genes, so a read error is possible. The V and J genes are TRBV7-8 and TRBJ1-5; D remains unclear. The CDR3 sequence is 14 residues long. Germline-derived CDR1 and CDR2 are SGHVS and FQNEAQ. CDR3 nucleotide sequence: TGTGCCAGCAGCCCAAGCCATAGCAATCAGCCCCGGCATTTT. Translating gives CASSPSHSNQPRHF. Complete variable domain (other parts from reference TRBV7-8 and TRBJ1-5): GAGVSQSPRYKVAKRGQDVALRCDPISGHVSLFWYQQALGQGPEFLTYFQNEAQLDKSGLPSDRFFAERPEGSVSTLKIQRTQQEDSAVYLCASSPSHSNQPRHFGDGTRLSIL.

The chain uses TRBV2 and TRBJ2-5, with 12 bases matching TRBD2. Germline V CDR1 and CDR2: SNHLY, FYNNEI. The CDR3 covers 16 residues. V shed 6 bases, J shed 4 bases, and the junction held 9 bases outside the gene matches. For the CDR3, the DNA is TGTGCCAGCAGGAACCCACTAGCGGGAGGTCGAGAGACCCAGTACTTC. Its translation: CASRNPLAGGRETQYF.

This clonotype came up a few times. The V call is TRBV28, the J call TRBJ1-2; TRBD1 is a possible D gene (5 bases). Germline loops: CDR1 MDHEN, CDR2 SYDVKM. This CDR3 is built from 15 residues. V shed 5 bases and J shed 4 bases, with 17 bases lying between them. The CDR3 region is CASSRRGATSYGYTF. In DNA, the CDR3 is TGTGCCAGCAGTCGCCGAGGGGCCACGTCCTATGGCTACACCTTC.

This clonotype was seen ten or more times. This sequence joins TRBV20-1 and TRBJ2-5; TRBD2 aligns across 7 bases. In germline, CDR1 is DFQATT, CDR2 SNEGSKA (reference sequence). V lost 4 bases and J lost 5; bases outside the gene matches: 4. This CDR3 is built from 12 residues. CDR3 nucleotide sequence: TGCAGTGCTATCAGCGGGGTGGAGACCCAGTACTTC. It is translated as CSAISGVETQYF.

V gene TRBV6-5 combines with J gene TRBJ2-3, with unresolved D. Germline CDR1 is MNHEY and CDR2 is SVGAGI. The V end lost 2 bases, the J end lost 8 bases, and 5 bases lay between the germline ends. The CDR3 is 11 residues long. The DNA of the CDR3 is TGTGCCAGCAGTTACCCCCCTACGCAGTATTTT. Encoded protein: CASSYPPTQYF.